This T cell receptor beta chain derives from a study of blood T cell repertoires in COVID-19 (dated by TCRdb to the early 2020s). Looking at the study overall: The collaborator samples originated in the United States, Italy and Spain and spanned the acute and convalescent phases of COVID-19. The prospective study material was composed of cDNA or gDNA derived from T cells, B-cell-depleted T cells, or PBMCs. The dataset comprised deeply sampled blood TCRbeta repertoires from subjects exposed to, actively infected with, or recovered from COVID-19. The repertoires were released in a freely available public database intended as a resource for research on the immune response to SARS-CoV-2. The samples were drawn from two sources: the first 160 participants of the ongoing ImmuneRACE study, and fewer than 1,500 subjects contributed by 6 global collaborators. Nearly every sample came with metadata listing a de-identified subject ID, COVID-19 status, age in years and sex. Where available, HLA class I and class II types were taken from metadata supplied by the sample provider and were not determined by assay-based typing. General conclusions and limits of the study: How much clinical and demographic metadata was included differed by source and by participant, and the metadata was provided uncurated.

At one collaborating source in Seattle, patients were enrolled during active infection and were followed longitudinally through the course of disease. Each collaborating institution followed its own protocols to collect whole blood in K2EDTA tubes. For TCRbeta analysis, collaborator samples were shipped as frozen whole blood, as isolated PBMCs, or as DNA extracted from either sample type. CDR1 and CDR2 are drawn from the germline V gene: SGHNT, YENEEA. The CDR3 goes from the cysteine to the phenylalanine over 16 residues. Only the CDR3 DNA is retained, 48 bases long and in frame from the first base. For this chain, trimming is 5 bases at the V end and 4 bases at the J end, and the number of junction bases without a gene match is 4. The immunoSEQ Assay, a bias-controlled multiplex PCR, was used to amplify TCRbeta CDR3 regions from genomic DNA. As for the original processing: Within the assay, amplification of reference gene primers was used to estimate how many nucleated cells each sample contained. Sequence reads were collapsed and filtered to measure the absolute abundance of every unique TCRbeta CDR3 rearrangement. For each sample, productive Simpson clonality was calculated as the square root of Simpson's diversity index across productive rearrangements. TCRdb mirrors the immuneACCESS table, restricted to in-frame sequences. Some clones are absent from its copies; in checked studies, under half trace to an unresolved V gene, and the reason for the others is unknown. V, J and clone size are those of that table, while D and trimming were read from the DNA. The table for this sample lists 200,000 to 300,000 clones; approximately 88% of them were counted only once. The biggest ten clones account for roughly 6.3% of the sample.

On this clone: No antigen is known for it. Base quality data are lacking; no much larger clone is found one base away.

Sequencing input: peripheral blood. This sequence was found in a woman under 40 with COVID-19, enrolled during active disease. This receptor chain uses TRBV11-3 and TRBJ2-2; TRBD2 matches 13 bases in the middle. Read as DNA, the sequence is TGTGCCAGCAGCACCGGGACTAGCGGGATCACCGGGGAGCTGTTTTTT. Its coded protein is CASSTGTSGITGELFF.